These T cell receptor beta chains were read from a single sample in a study of blood T cell repertoires in COVID-19. Sequenced by immunoSEQ multiplex PCR; TCRdb stores in-frame clones only, minus some. This sample yields tens of thousands of clones, of which around 77% are seen a single time; approximately 2.1% belongs to the top ten. The sequencing sample was made of peripheral blood. All receptors derive from a man between 70 and 80 years old with COVID-19, enrolled during active disease. Each CDR3 is given with its conserved first and last residue. A D gene is named only where the DNA matches it firmly. Clone size, where shown, is once, few, many, or a class for clones that have expanded.

NA | TRBJ1-4 | NA | TRBV27 | TGTGCCAGCAGTCACGGGGGGTCAACTAATGAAAAACTGTTTTTT | CASSHGGSTNEKLFF
NA | TRBJ1-2 | few | TRBV28 | TGTGCCAGCAGTTCACACAATTCTAACTATGGCTACACCTTC | CASSSHNSNYGYTF
TRBD1 | TRBJ1-1 | few | TRBV29-1 | TGCAGCGTTGGCTCCCTACAGGGGCACAGAGGGAACACTGAAGCTTTCTTT | CSVGSLQGHRGNTEAFF
NA | TRBJ2-2 | medium-sized | TRBV7-9 | TGTGCCAGCAGCTTGGATGGGAGCCTCACCGGGGAGCTGTTTTTT | CASSLDGSLTGELFF
TRBD2 | TRBJ2-7 | NA | TRBV28 | TGTGCCAGCACCACGACTAGCGGGAGGATGATCGAGCAGTACTTC | CASTTTSGRMIEQYF
NA | TRBJ2-3 | NA | TRBV4-2 | TGTGCCAGCAGCCAAGATACCTCAGCGGATACGCAGTATTTT | CASSQDTSADTQYF
NA | TRBJ1-3 | NA | TRBV28 | TGTGCCAGCAGTTTCCTCAGGGACACCATATATTTT | CASSFLRDTIYF
NA | TRBJ1-5 | NA | TRBV6-4 | TGTGCCAGCAGTCCTTATAGCAATCAGCCCCAGCATTTT | CASSPYSNQPQHF
NA | TRBJ2-1 | NA | TRBV7-3 | TGTGCCAGCAGCCTATATGAGGGCAGGTCCTACAATGAGCAGTTCTTC | CASSLYEGRSYNEQFF
NA | TRBJ2-3 | NA | TRBV7-9 | TGTGCCAAACAACAGATAACACTCACAGATACGCAGTATTTT | CAKQQITLTDTQYF
TRBD2 | TRBJ2-1 | NA | TRBV6-4 | TGTGCCAGCAGCAGGGAGGGTGACTCCTACAATGAGCAGTTCTTC | CASSREGDSYNEQFF
NA | TRBJ2-1 | NA | TRBV7-9 | TGTGCCAGCAGCTTACCCGGGGGAGTACCTCCCTACAATGAGCAGTTCTTC | CASSLPGGVPPYNEQFF
NA | TRBJ1-2 | NA | TRBV5-6 | TGTGCCAGCACTTTCCGGGTGGCCTATGGCTACACCTTC | CASTFRVAYGYTF
TRBD2 | TRBJ2-1 | NA | TRBV19 | TGTGCCAGTAGTATAGGGGGTAGCGGGAGCTACAATGAGCAGTTCTTC | CASSIGGSGSYNEQFF
NA | TRBJ2-1 | few | TRBV30 | TGTGCCTGGGGAGTCGGACTACCTGGCTACAATGAGCAGTTCTTC | CAWGVGLPGYNEQFF
TRBD1 | TRBJ1-2 | NA | TRBV5-1 | TGCGCCAGCCGTCGTAATACAGGGGAAGTGGACTATGGCTACACCTTC | CASRRNTGEVDYGYTF
NA | TRBJ2-7 | NA | TRBV13 | TGTGCCAGCAGCAGCGGACCGCGGGAGCAGTACTTC | CASSSGPREQYF
TRBD2 | TRBJ2-2 | NA | TRBV28 | TGTGCCGGACGAGGGACTAGCGGGAGACCCGGGGAGCTGTTTTTT | CAGRGTSGRPGELFF
TRBD1 | TRBJ2-3 | NA | TRBV7-8 | TGTGCCAGCAGCTTACGGCCCCGGACAGGGGCCGCTCAGTCCGTAGATACGCAGTATTTT | CASSLRPRTGAAQSVDTQYF
NA | TRBJ1-2 | NA | TRBV28 | TGTGCCAGCAGTTTGGGGCAAGCATATGGCTACACCTTC | CASSLGQAYGYTF
NA | TRBJ1-2 | once | TRBV12-3/TRBV12-4 | TGTGCCAGCAGCTCTACTTATGATGGACACTACACCTTC | CASSSTYDGHYTF
NA | TRBJ1-5 | NA | TRBV19 | TGTGCCAGTACCGCTTTGGGCAGATATAGCAATCAGCCCCAGCATTTT | CASTALGRYSNQPQHF
NA | TRBJ2-7 | NA | TRBV3-1/TRBV3-2 | TGTGCCAGCAGCCATCTCCTAGCGTCCCACGAGCAGTACTTC | CASSHLLASHEQYF
NA | TRBJ1-5 | NA | TRBV24-1 | TGTGCCACCAGTGACTCCGGACAGTTAAGCAATCAGCCCCAGCATTTT | CATSDSGQLSNQPQHF
NA | TRBJ2-1 | once | TRBV28 | TGTGCCAGCAGTTTCCCCTCGGTTGCGGACTCCTACAATGAGCAGTTCTTC | CASSFPSVADSYNEQFF
NA | TRBJ1-2 | NA | TRBV10-3 | TGTGCCGCCCAAGGGACTGCGTATGGCTACACCTTC | CAAQGTAYGYTF
NA | TRBJ1-6 | NA | TRBV28 | TGTGCCAGCAGTTTAAATTTTAGGGAGAACTCACCCCTCCACTTT | CASSLNFRENSPLHF
NA | TRBJ1-5 | NA | TRBV27 | TGTGCCAGCAGTTTTTCAGGGAGGATTCGTAGCAATCAGCCCCAGCATTTT | CASSFSGRIRSNQPQHF
TRBD1 | TRBJ2-1 | NA | TRBV12-5 | TGTGCTAGTGGTTTGGTCCAGGGGGCGGTCTACAATGAGCAGTTCTTC | CASGLVQGAVYNEQFF
TRBD2 | TRBJ2-1 | NA | TRBV4-3 | TGCGCCAGCAGCCAAGATCGGCTAGCGGGGGGGTTCTACAATGAGCAGTTCTTC | CASSQDRLAGGFYNEQFF
TRBD1 | TRBJ2-7 | NA | TRBV4-1 | TGCGCCAGCAGCCGTGAACCCGGACAGGGGGCTTACGAGCAGTACTTC | CASSREPGQGAYEQYF
NA | TRBJ2-7 | NA | TRBV3-1/TRBV3-2 | TGTGCCAGCAGCCAAGATTCCCGAGGTTACTCCTACGAGCAGTACTTC | CASSQDSRGYSYEQYF
NA | TRBJ1-1 | NA | TRBV25-1 | TGTGCCAGCAGCCGAGAATTGAACACTGAAGCTTTCTTT | CASSRELNTEAFF
NA | TRBJ1-1 | NA | TRBV5-5 | TGTGCCAGCAGCTTGGAACCCCGGGGAGGCACTGAAGCTTTCTTT | CASSLEPRGGTEAFF